The rows below give T cell receptor beta chains drawn from one sample of a study of glioma-infiltrating T cells. TCRdb analysed the multiplex PCR reads with MiXCR anew, one entry per CDR3 protein. Of fewer than 90,000 distinct CDR3 sequences listed, about 25% were seen once; the top ten hold more than 6.5%. Specimen: glioma tissue, nonneoplastic brain tissue, or PBMCs (not recorded which). These receptors all stem from a human donor with low-grade glioma or glioblastoma, undergoing nonglioma brain surgery, or in good health (not recorded which). The CDR3 runs from the conserved cysteine through the conserved F or W. A D gene is named only where the DNA matches it firmly. Some rows have no size entry. The others give once, few or many, or a class for an expanded clone.

J,D,size,V,DNA,CDR3
TRBJ2-2,NA,NA,TRBV19,TGTGCCGCGGGGAGCGGAGGACTCACCGGGGAGCTGTTTTTT,CAAGSGGLTGELFF
TRBJ2-1,NA,NA,TRBV6-5,TGTGTTAGCAGTTATCAGGGTTACAATGAGCAGTTCTTC,CVSSYQGYNEQFF
TRBJ2-7,TRBD2,NA,TRBV25-1,TGTGCCAGCGGGAGGGCTCGAGACGAGCAGTACTTC,CASGRARDEQYF
TRBJ2-5,NA,many,TRBV2,TGTGCCAGCAGTGTGACGCAGATCCAAGAGACCCAGTACTTC,CASSVTQIQETQYF
TRBJ1-2,NA,many,TRBV5-1,TGCGCCAGCAGCTTGGATACAGGTGCCCTCTATGGCTACACCTTC,CASSLDTGALYGYTF
TRBJ1-1,NA,many,TRBV7-8,TGTGCCAGCAGCTTAGCGCCAGGGAGGAACACTGAAGCTTTCTTT,CASSLAPGRNTEAFF
TRBJ2-5,NA,many,TRBV7-9,TGTGCCAGCAGCTCCGGGCTTGGAGAGACCCAGTACTTC,CASSSGLGETQYF
TRBJ2-7,NA,once,TRBV20-1,TGCAGTGTTAGAGAGTCCAGCACACCCTACGAGCAGTACTTC,CSVRESSTPYEQYF
TRBJ1-5,TRBD1,NA,TRBV19,TGTGCCAGTAGTATGGAGACAGGGACGACGGATCAGCCCCAGCATTTT,CASSMETGTTDQPQHF
TRBJ2-5,TRBD1,many,TRBV11-2,TGTGCCAGCAGCGGAGACAGGGTCCAAGAGACCCAGTACTTC,CASSGDRVQETQYF
TRBJ2-7,NA,NA,TRBV5-4,TGTGCCAGCAGCCGGACTTCTAGCGTCGGTAACGAGAAGTACTTC,CASSRTSSVGNEKYF
TRBJ1-6,NA,many,TRBV25-1,TGTGCCAGCAGTGAATCAGGGTACAGTGACAATTCACCCCTCCACTTT,CASSESGYSDNSPLHF
TRBJ2-1,TRBD2,NA,TRBV11-2,TGTGCCAGCAGCAGCAGCGGGGCGGGAGTCTACAATGAGCAGTTCTTC,CASSSSGAGVYNEQFF
TRBJ2-1,TRBD1,many,TRBV4-1,TGCGCCAGCAGCCCTCCCGGGACAGACTACAATGAGCAGTTCTTC,CASSPPGTDYNEQFF
TRBJ1-6,TRBD1,many,TRBV20-1,TGCAGTGCCTTCAGCAACGAGGACAGGGGGAATAATTCACCCCTCCACTTT,CSAFSNEDRGNNSPLHF
TRBJ1-5,NA,medium-sized,TRBV20-1,TGCAGTGCGCAAAGGGTTCCCAATCAGCCCCAGCATTTT,CSAQRVPNQPQHF
TRBJ2-3,NA,many,TRBV2,TGTGCCAGCAGTGCCCGCCCGACAGGAGATACGCAGTATTTT,CASSARPTGDTQYF
TRBJ2-1,TRBD2,many,TRBV19,TGTGCCAGTAGTATGGGGACTAGCGGGACGGTTGAGCAGTTCTTC,CASSMGTSGTVEQFF
TRBJ1-6,NA,many,TRBV2,TGTGCCAGCAGTCGACGGAGCACTAATTCACCCCTCCACTTT,CASSRRSTNSPLHF
TRBJ2-3,NA,many,TRBV7-2,TGTGCCAGCAGCCCCTCTCGGGGCGGCTACACAGATACGCAGTATTTT,CASSPSRGGYTDTQYF
TRBJ1-1,NA,many,TRBV7-2,TGTGCCAGCAGCACGGTGGACAGTTTGAACACTGAAGCTTTCTTT,CASSTVDSLNTEAFF
TRBJ2-7,NA,many,TRBV6-1,TGTGCCAGCAGACCATGGACGGCGGGAGAGCAGTACTTC,CASRPWTAGEQYF
TRBJ2-7,TRBD1,NA,TRBV2,TGTGCCATAGAAAGGGGACAGGAAGTCTACGAGCAGTACTTC,CAIERGQEVYEQYF
TRBJ1-3,TRBD1,few,TRBV7-8,TGTGCCAGCAGCTTAAGACCGACAGGGTTTTCAGCTGGAAACACCATATATTTT,CASSLRPTGFSAGNTIYF
TRBJ2-1,TRBD2,many,TRBV19,TGTGCCAGTAGTACCCCTAGCGGGAGGGCCGATGAGCAGTTCTTC,CASSTPSGRADEQFF
TRBJ2-3,NA,many,TRBV15,TGTGCCACCAGCAGGGATATTGGGGTCACAGATACGCAGTATTTT,CATSRDIGVTDTQYF
TRBJ1-2,NA,many,TRBV7-9,TGTGCCAGCAGCTTCCTCGGGCAGGCGGGAGATGGCTACACCTTC,CASSFLGQAGDGYTF
TRBJ2-3,TRBD2,many,TRBV4-1,TGCGCCAGCAGCCCGGTGGGGGGGTTTGGAGATACGCAGTATTTT,CASSPVGGFGDTQYF
TRBJ1-2,NA,many,TRBV20-1,TGCAGTGCTAGAGATGCAGGGGCTCGTGCTAACTATGGCTACACCTTC,CSARDAGARANYGYTF
TRBJ1-5,NA,many,TRBV2,TGTGCCAGCAGTCACGGGGATGCGCCCCAGCATTTT,CASSHGDAPQHF
TRBJ2-1,NA,few,TRBV9,TGTGCCAGCAGCGTAGGGGACCTACCCAATGAGCAGTTCTTC,CASSVGDLPNEQFF
TRBJ2-7,NA,NA,TRBV27,TGTGCCAGCGGCTACTCTTACAAGCAATACTTC,CASGYSYKQYF
TRBJ2-3,TRBD2,many,TRBV12-3/TRBV12-4,TGTGCCACCAGAGCGGGAGCCGCGGATACGCAGTATTTT,CATRAGAADTQYF
TRBJ2-2,NA,few,TRBV5-5,TGTGCCAGCAGCTTGGTTAGGGGGGGCAACACCGGGGAGCTGTTTTTT,CASSLVRGGNTGELFF
TRBJ2-1,NA,many,TRBV3-1,TGTGCCAGCAGCCAATCCCCCACTAAGCGGGTTAATGAGCAGTTCTTC,CASSQSPTKRVNEQFF
TRBJ1-5,TRBD1,many,TRBV19,TGTGCCAGTACCCCGACAGGGAAAGGACAGCCCCAGCATTTT,CASTPTGKGQPQHF
TRBJ2-7,NA,many,TRBV7-8,TGTGCCAGCAGCTTAGCTCGACCCCAGGGGAGCTCCTACGAGCAGTACTTC,CASSLARPQGSSYEQYF
TRBJ2-1,NA,NA,TRBV5-1,TGCGCCAGCAGATTGGACTTCGCTGAGCAGTTCTTC,CASRLDFAEQFF
TRBJ1-2,NA,many,TRBV25-1,TGTGCCAGCAGTGAATTTGAAGGGACACCTGGAACTAATGGCTACACCTTC,CASSEFEGTPGTNGYTF
TRBJ1-3,NA,many,TRBV27,TGTGCCAGCCGCGGCAATCCGGGACAAACATCTGGAAACACCATATATTTT,CASRGNPGQTSGNTIYF
TRBJ2-7,NA,many,TRBV20-1,TGCAGTGCTCGGTGGAGGGTAGAGGAGCAGTACTTC,CSARWRVEEQYF
TRBJ1-1,TRBD1,NA,TRBV9,TGTGCCAGCAGCATGGGACAGGGGGGAGACACTGAAGCTTTCTTT,CASSMGQGGDTEAFF
TRBJ2-3,TRBD1,few,TRBV12-3/TRBV12-4,TGTGCCAGCAGATCTTCCGGGACAGGGGCAAATACGCAGTATTTT,CASRSSGTGANTQYF
TRBJ2-3,NA,many,TRBV6-1,TGTGCCAGCAAAAGCTCGAACGCAGATACGCAGTATTTT,CASKSSNADTQYF
TRBJ2-7,NA,NA,TRBV20-1,TGCAGTGCTAGAGACAGCAATGGGTACGAGCAGTACTTC,CSARDSNGYEQYF
TRBJ1-1,TRBD1,many,TRBV6-1,TGTGCCAGCAGTGTGGACAGGGGGGTCACTGAAGCTTTCTTT,CASSVDRGVTEAFF
TRBJ1-6,NA,NA,TRBV12-3/TRBV12-4,TGTGCCAGCAGTTTATCGGGCAACAATAATTCACCCCTCCACTTT,CASSLSGNNNSPLHF
TRBJ1-3,NA,many,TRBV4-1,TGCGCCAGCAGCCCCGACAGACACGGAAACACCATATATTTT,CASSPDRHGNTIYF